This entry lists 20 T cell receptor beta chains sequenced from one sample in a study of regulatory T cells in long-lasting Graves disease (dated by TCRdb to the early 2020s). Library preparation was by multiplex PCR. The sequencer listed for this sample is Illumina HiSeq 4000. To build TCR beta libraries, CDR3 regions were amplified by Arm-PCR using iRepertoire HTBI primers. Using fastp trimming at Q25 and MiXCR clonotype assembly, TCRdb reanalyzed the public sequencing data and kept in-frame beta chains. Identical CDR3 proteins give one entry, which carries the most common genes and DNA. The sample table holds over 400,000 distinct CDR3 sequences, of which approximately 14% were seen once. The top ten clonotypes cover approximately 15% of the sample. The label giving this sample's time point can be read as: newly diagnosed GD, antithyroid drugs for less than 3 months. For both TCR sequencing and RNA sequencing, RNA was extracted from PBMCs in TRIzol.

Another study also made use of these data, one on T cells in Graves' hyperthyroidism and ophthalmopathy.

The sequenced sample was peripheral blood mononuclear cells (PBMCs), obtained at new diagnosis, from a patient treated with antithyroid drugs. The source of these receptors is a woman aged 50 to 60 with Graves disease. Donor details come from another sample of the same person, matched by shared clones.

This clonotype was seen only a few times. J is TRBJ1-5 and V is TRBV10-3, with TRBD1 identical over 8 bases. Unmatched junction bases numbered 15, after V lost 10 bases and J lost 4 bases. Germline CDR1 and CDR2: ENHRY and SYGVKD. CDR3 size: 16 residues. CDR3 protein: CATRHHQDRGNQPQHF. Written as DNA, the CDR3 is TGTGCCACACGCCACCATCAAGACAGGGGTAATCAGCCCCAGCATTTT.

This clonotype was seen ten or more times. V is TRBV12-3 or TRBV12-4 and J is TRBJ2-1; 13 nucleotides align to TRBD2. The trim removed 6 bases at V and 7 bases at J, leaving 6 bases unmatched. The CDR3 length is 15 residues. CDR3 sequence: CASRTGLAGVNEQFF. The CDR3 DNA reads as TGTGCCAGCAGGACCGGACTAGCGGGAGTTAATGAGCAGTTCTTC.

This clonotype has at least ten counts. The V call is TRBV11-2, the J call TRBJ2-7; D perhaps matches TRBD2 (5 bases). The CDR3 has 13 residues. The germline V gene has CDR1 SGHAT and CDR2 FQNNGV. Trimming took 1 base from V and 7 from J, leaving 11 bases between them. As DNA, the CDR3 is TGTGCCAGCAGCTTAGTCCTACGGAGGGAGCAGTACTTC. Translation gives CASSLVLRREQYF.

This clonotype came up many times. The rearrangement links TRBV28 to TRBJ2-1; 14 nucleotides align to TRBD2. Germline V gene lookup returns CDR1 MDHEN and CDR2 SYDVKM. J lost 6 bases, V lost 3 bases, and 7 bases had no gene match. The CDR3 contains 17 residues. The CDR3 DNA sequence: TGTGCCAGCAGTTTGTCGGGACTAGCGGGAGTGAGCAATGAGCAGTTCTTC. This codes for CASSLSGLAGVSNEQFF.

The table lists this clonotype with many counts. The CDR3 sequence is CASSEALAGSTDTQYF. CDR3 coding DNA: TGTGCCAGCAGTGAAGCGCTAGCGGGGAGCACAGATACGCAGTATTTT. The chain recombines TRBV2 with TRBJ2-3; 9 nucleotides match TRBD2. From germline, CDR1 is SNHLY and CDR2 FYNNEI. V trimming: 0 bases; J trimming: 0 bases; junction bases outside the gene matches: 1. The CDR3 is 16 amino acids.

This clonotype showed up many times. This chain uses TRBV7-3 with TRBJ2-2; 7 bases fit TRBD1. V shed 10 bases, J shed 5 bases, and the junction held 7 bases outside the gene matches. The CDR3 is made up of 13 amino acids. The V gene's germline CDR1 is SGHTA and CDR2 FQGTGA. Here the CDR3 DNA reads TGTGCCATCAGGGGGAAGGAAACCGGGGAGCTGTTTTTT. Its translation: CAIRGKETGELFF.

This clonotype has at least ten counts. This chain joins TRBV20-1 and TRBJ2-7, with unresolved D. The V gene lost 6 bases and the J gene lost 2 bases, with 11 bases spanning the gap. The CDR3 consists of 12 residues. In germline, CDR1 is DFQATT, CDR2 SNEGSKA (reference sequence). The CDR3 DNA reads as TGCAGTGCCCCGGGCCCGACCTACGAGCAGTACTTC. The encoded protein is CSAPGPTYEQYF.

The V call is TRBV10-3, the J call TRBJ2-7; 9 bases are shared with TRBD1. Germline CDR1 reads ENHRY; CDR2 reads SYGVKD. The CDR3 is made up of 15 amino acids. J lost 0 bases, V lost 4 bases, and 4 bases had no gene match. CDR3: CAISAPGQGSYEQYF. In DNA form, the CDR3 reads TGTGCCATCAGTGCCCCGGGACAGGGCTCCTACGAGCAGTACTTC.

This clonotype was seen repeatedly, ten times or more. The chain has TRBV18 and TRBJ2-7; TRBD1 aligns across 7 bases. The V gene end was trimmed by 3 bases and the J gene end by 0 bases; junction bases not matched to a gene: 8. Germline values: CDR1 KGHSH, CDR2 LQKENI. This CDR3 is 16 amino acids long. The CDR3 nucleotides read TGTGCCAGCTCACCGGACAGGCGGTATAGCTCCTACGAGCAGTACTTC. This codes for CASSPDRRYSSYEQYF.

This sequence joins TRBV19 and TRBJ2-6; D is possibly TRBD2 (6 bases). Germline CDR1 and CDR2: LNHDA and SQIVND (reference sequence). Trimming cost V 4 bases and J 2 bases, with 12 bases left between them. CDR3 size: 16 residues. The CDR3 bases are TGTGCCAGTAGTACCCCCCGGAGGGCTGGGGCCAACGTCCTGACTTTC. As protein: CASSTPRRAGANVLTF.

This clonotype was observed at least ten times. CDR3 protein: CSAIAGGAETQYF. The CDR3 bases are TGCAGTGCTATAGCGGGGGGCGCAGAGACCCAGTACTTC. The rearrangement joins TRBV20-1 to TRBJ2-5; 10 bases are a match to TRBD2. CDR1 and CDR2 from the germline V gene are DFQATT and SNEGSKA (reference sequence). The CDR3 is 13 residues long. V trimming: 4 bases; J trimming: 4 bases; junction bases outside the gene matches: 3.

The chain recombines TRBV11-2 with TRBJ2-4; a possible D gene is TRBD2 (7 bases). Germline lookup yields CDR1 SGHAT and CDR2 FQNNGV. CDR3 length: 17 amino acids. V was trimmed by 3 bases and J by 0 bases, leaving 15 bases between them. The CDR3 nucleotides read TGTGCCAGCAGCTTTTATCCCGGGGGGCTAGCCAAAAACATTCAGTACTTC. Amino acids: CASSFYPGGLAKNIQYF.

The chain has TRBV3-1 and TRBJ2-2; D possibly corresponds to TRBD2 (6 bases). CDR3 size: 16 residues. The V and J ends lost 4 bases and 8 bases respectively, with 20 bases between them. Per the germline V gene, CDR1 is LGHDT and CDR2 is YNNKEL (reference sequence). CDR3 sequence (DNA): TGTGCCAGCAGCCTGTCGGACTATAGGCCGTGGGGGGAGCTGTTTTTT. Amino acids: CASSLSDYRPWGELFF. The full variable domain, its missing parts supplied by reference TRBV3-1 and TRBJ2-2, is DTAVSQTPKYLVTQMGNDKSIKCEQNLGHDTMYWYKQDSKKFLKIMFSYNNKELIINETVPNRFSPKSPDKAHLNLHINSLELGDSAVYFCASSLSDYRPWGELFFGEGSRLTVL.

The CDR3 sequence is CASSQGSAGEATDTQYF. CDR3 sequence (DNA): TGTGCCAGCAGCCAAGGTTCTGCGGGGGAGGCCACAGATACGCAGTATTTT. The chain uses TRBV3-1 and TRBJ2-3, with 7 nucleotides matching TRBD2. Unmatched junction bases numbered 9, after V lost 1 base and J lost 2 bases. Germline-derived CDR1 and CDR2 are LGHDT and YNNKEL (reference sequence). The CDR3 extends over 17 amino acids.

This clonotype was counted ten times or more. V gene TRBV20-1 combines with J gene TRBJ2-1; tentative D call: TRBD2 (7 bases). The CDR3 loop spans 14 amino acids. V was trimmed by 5 bases and J by 7 bases, leaving 18 bases between them. CDR1 is DFQATT, CDR2 SNEGSKA, per germline (reference sequence). The CDR3 region has the DNA TGCAGTGCTCCAACTAGCGAGGGGGGAAATGAGCAGTTCTTC. Amino acids: CSAPTSEGGNEQFF.

In its sample, this clonotype was seen many times. The rearrangement uses TRBV18 and TRBJ2-3, with TRBD1 identical over 7 bases. V was pared by 3 bases and J by 7 bases, with 13 bases of the junction left unmatched. CDR3 length: 16 residues. Germline values: CDR1 KGHSH, CDR2 LQKENI. CDR3 in amino acids: CASSPSPGQLKNTQYF. CDR3 in DNA: TGTGCCAGCTCACCGTCGCCGGGACAGTTAAAAAATACGCAGTATTTT.

This clonotype was observed a few times. V usage is TRBV5-8 and J usage is TRBJ2-1, with D possibly TRBD2 on 10 matching bases. The J call is doubtful: the DNA matches TRBJ2-5 better. Germline CDR1 SGHTS, CDR2 YDEGEE. The CDR3 is 15 residues long. The chain's CDR3 is CASTLLLAGQGTQYF. For the CDR3, the DNA is TGTGCCAGCACCCTGTTACTAGCGGGACAGGGGACCCAGTACTTC.

This chain's CDR3 is CAGKAGGQFF. CDR3 in DNA: TGCGCCGGCAAGGCGGGAGGACAGTTCTTC. V gene TRBV5-1 combines with J gene TRBJ2-1; 8 positions agree with TRBD2. The CDR3 consists of 10 residues. V was pared by 10 bases and J by 13 bases, with 7 bases of the junction left unmatched. Germline V gene lookup returns CDR1 SGHRS and CDR2 YFSETQ. The whole variable domain, remainder taken from reference TRBV5-1 and TRBJ2-1, is KAGVTQTPRYLIKTRGQQVTLSCSPISGHRSVSWYQQTPGQGLQFLFEYFSETQRNKGNFPGRFSGRQFSNSRSEMNVSTLELGDSALYLCAGKAGGQFFGPGTRLTVL.

This clonotype was detected only a few times. Possible read error: a much larger clone is one base away. This chain connects TRBV28 to TRBJ2-1; D ambiguous. The CDR3 loop spans 15 amino acids. Germline V gene lookup returns CDR1 MDHEN and CDR2 SYDVKM. CDR3 protein: CASGLLPLGRNEQFF. DNA for the CDR3: TGTGCCAGCGGTTTATTGCCCCTCGGTCGCAATGAGCAGTTCTTC.

This clonotype was seen at least ten times. The genes are TRBV24-1 and TRBJ2-2; the match to TRBD2 covers 7 bases. The CDR3 is made up of 15 amino acids. The V segment lost 2 bases and the J segment 4 bases; nucleotides outside the gene matches: 3. From germline, CDR1 is KGHDR and CDR2 SFDVKD. CDR3 sequence (DNA): TGTGCCACCAGTGATTGGACTAGTAGCACCGGGGAGCTGTTTTTT. It encodes CATSDWTSSTGELFF.